This TCR beta chain derives from a study of blood T cell repertoires in COVID-19. Study at large: Spain, Italy and the United States supplied samples that represented acute and convalescent COVID-19. PBMCs, B-cell-depleted T cells, or T cells provided the cDNA or gDNA that made up the material.

In the authors' methods: Amplifying reference gene primers gave estimates of nucleated cell counts. The repertoire was sequenced with immunoSEQ multiplex PCR; TCRdb's copy has only in-frame clones and lacks some. That table supplies the V and J calls and clone size; D and trimming were determined from the DNA. This table holds about 90,000 clones, 85% found once. Trimming at V came to 2 bases and at J to 5 bases, leaving 10 bases not matched to a gene. CDR1 and CDR2 (germline): ENHRY, SYGVKD. The CDR3 loop spans 17 amino acids. This receptor was identified in a woman between 70 and 85 years old with active or convalescent COVID-19. The sequencing input was peripheral blood. The V and J genes are TRBV10-3 and TRBJ2-1, with 9 bases that match TRBD1. CDR3 nucleotide sequence: TGTGCCATCAGTGAGCCTACCGGACAGGGGCGCAACAATGAGCAGTTCTTC. Protein product: CAISEPTGQGRNNEQFF.